What follows are 25 T cell receptor beta chains derived from one specimen sequenced in a study of STAT5B mutations in CD4+ large granular lymphocyte leukemia. TCRdb's table, derived via immunoSEQ multiplex PCR, lists solely in-frame clones and lacks some. The sample lists about 36,000 clones, around 76% seen once, with approximately 2.2% in the top ten. The material sequenced was CD4+ T cells from blood buffy coats. The receptor source for this set is a human donor in good health.

The chain recombines TRBV7-2 with TRBJ1-1; possibly TRBD1 for D (6 bases). V dropped 5 bases and J dropped 7 bases, with 20 bases sitting between them. The CDR3 is 15 residues long. From germline, CDR1 is SGHTA and CDR2 FQGNSA. The CDR3 loop is CASSLEGTGGGEAFF. The CDR3 DNA sequence: TGTGCCAGCAGCCTAGAGGGTACGGGGGGCGGTGAAGCTTTCTTT.

The chain is built from TRBV5-8 and TRBJ1-1; D is uncertain. V gave up 1 base and J gave up 0 bases, with 7 bases separating them. The CDR3 loop spans 14 amino acids. Germline V CDR1 and CDR2: SGHTS, YDEGEE. The CDR3 DNA is TGTGCCAGCAGCTTGTGGGTCATGAACACTGAAGCTTTCTTT. Translating it yields CASSLWVMNTEAFF.

This clone was seen more than once but under ten times. The chain is built from TRBV27 and TRBJ1-1; 9 nucleotides align to TRBD1. CDR1 is MNHEY and CDR2 is SMNVEV in the germline V gene (reference sequence). The V gene end was trimmed by 0 bases and the J gene end by 1 base; junction bases not matched to a gene: 0. The CDR3 length is 15 residues. CDR3 coding DNA: TGTGCCAGCAGTTTATCGGACAGGGGGAACACTGAAGCTTTCTTT. This sequence encodes CASSLSDRGNTEAFF.

The chain combines TRBV30 with TRBJ1-1; a weak D match, TRBD1 (5 bases). CDR1 and CDR2 from the germline V gene are GTSNPN and SVGIG (reference sequence). V was pared by 8 bases and J by 2 bases, with 15 bases between. The CDR3 sequence is 13 residues long. For the CDR3, the DNA is TGTGCCGCCTCCGGGACCCCCAACACTGAAGCTTTCTTT. Translating gives CAASGTPNTEAFF.

This chain joins TRBV6-4 and TRBJ1-1; TRBD1 matches 8 bases. Germline V gene data show CDR1 as MRHNA and CDR2 as SNTAGT. The CDR3 has 21 amino acids. Trimming at V came to 2 bases and at J to 6 bases, leaving 26 bases not matched to a gene. This CDR3 is CASSDESRTDPRTGKRAEAFF. In DNA, the CDR3 is TGTGCCAGCAGTGACGAATCGAGGACGGACCCGAGGACAGGGAAGAGGGCTGAAGCTTTCTTT.

The V gene is TRBV4-2, the J gene TRBJ1-2; 9 positions agree with TRBD1. The CDR3 length is 14 residues. The germline V gene encodes CDR1 LGHNA and CDR2 YNFKEQ. V lost 4 bases and J lost 3; bases outside the gene matches: 3. Here the CDR3 reads CASSLRTGDYGYTF. CDR3 in DNA: TGTGCCAGCAGCCTCCGGACAGGGGACTATGGCTACACCTTC.

The V gene is TRBV14, the J gene TRBJ2-1; possibly TRBD1 for D (5 bases). The CDR3 runs 14 residues. V was trimmed by 4 bases and J by 9 bases, leaving 16 bases between them. Germline CDR1 and CDR2: SGHDN and FVKESK. This CDR3 is CASSLEARGLEQFF. In DNA, the CDR3 is TGTGCCAGCAGCCTCGAGGCAAGGGGTCTTGAGCAGTTCTTC.

The chain couples TRBV7-8 to TRBJ1-5; 7 bases are a match to TRBD1. The CDR3 has 16 residues. V shed 5 bases, J shed 6 bases, and the junction held 13 bases outside the gene matches. Germline loops: CDR1 SGHVS, CDR2 FQNEAQ. The CDR3 spells CASSASPGTEFQPQHF. In DNA, the CDR3 is TGTGCCAGCAGCGCATCCCCCGGGACAGAATTTCAGCCCCAGCATTTT. The full variable domain, completed using reference TRBV7-8 and TRBJ1-5, is GAGVSQSPRYKVAKRGQDVALRCDPISGHVSLFWYQQALGQGPEFLTYFQNEAQLDKSGLPSDRFFAERPEGSVSTLKIQRTQQEDSAVYLCASSASPGTEFQPQHFGDGTRLSIL.

The chain is built from TRBV6-1 and TRBJ1-2; D may be TRBD1 (5 bases). The CDR3 is 15 residues long. The V end lost 0 bases, the J end lost 4 bases, and 12 bases lay between the germline ends. In germline, CDR1 is MNHNS, CDR2 SASEGT. In nucleotides, the CDR3 is TGTGCCAGCAGTGAAGCCCGGGGCGGGAGCTATGGCTACACCTTC. Its protein product is CASSEARGGSYGYTF.

This clone was counted between two and nine times. Written as DNA, the CDR3 is TGTGCCAGCAGCTTAGTATCAGGGCGAGGTCAGCCCCAGCATTTT. Translation: CASSLVSGRGQPQHF. The chain is built from TRBV7-6 and TRBJ1-5; D is possibly TRBD1 (5 bases). Germline CDR1 reads SGHVS; CDR2 reads FNYEAQ. The CDR3 is 15 residues long. The V end lost 1 base, the J end lost 6 bases, and 13 bases lay between the germline ends. Variable domain in full (rest from reference TRBV7-6 and TRBJ1-5): GAGVSQSPRYKVTKRGQDVALRCDPISGHVSLYWYRQALGQGPEFLTYFNYEAQQDKSGLPNDRFSAERPEGSISTLTIQRTEQRDSAMYRCASSLVSGRGQPQHFGDGTRLSIL.

The chain couples TRBV19 to TRBJ1-5; TRBD1 matches at 10 bases. J lost 1 base, V lost 4 bases, and 22 bases had no gene match. The CDR3 is made up of 22 amino acids. The V gene's germline CDR1 is LNHDA and CDR2 SQIVND (reference sequence). CDR3 nucleotide sequence: TGTGCCAGTAGTACCCGCCTAGGAAGAACGGACAGGGGGACTAGGAGCAATCAGCCCCAGCATTTT. It specifies CASSTRLGRTDRGTRSNQPQHF.

J is TRBJ1-1 and V is TRBV19; D is ambiguous. The CDR3 runs to 14 residues. Germline-derived CDR1 and CDR2 are LNHDA and SQIVND (reference sequence). V lost 4 bases to trimming and J lost 1 base, with 10 bases between them. DNA of the CDR3: TGTGCCAGTAGTAGGGCCCCCAAGAACACTGAAGCTTTCTTT. Translated: CASSRAPKNTEAFF.

This clone was seen a handful of times. This chain uses TRBV7-9 with TRBJ1-2, with no clear D. Trimming left V 5 bases short and J 4 bases short, with 11 bases between. In germline, CDR1 is SEHNR, CDR2 FQNEAQ (reference sequence). The CDR3 has 13 amino acids. This chain's CDR3 is CASSPGSGYGYTF. The CDR3 DNA reads as TGTGCCAGCAGCCCCGGGAGCGGCTATGGCTACACCTTC.

The CDR3 loop reads CSVESGDSYEQYF. The DNA of the CDR3 is TGCAGCGTTGAATCGGGCGACAGCTACGAGCAGTACTTC. The chain is built from TRBV29-1 and TRBJ2-7; D is possibly TRBD1 (5 bases). V was clipped by 2 bases and J by 3 bases, with 11 bases between them. Germline V CDR1 and CDR2: SQVTM, ANQGSEA. This CDR3 has 13 amino acids.

This chain joins TRBV6-5 and TRBJ2-5; 10 positions match TRBD1. With the DNA end fitting TRBJ2-7 better, the J assignment may be wrong. The germline CDR1 and CDR2 sequences are MNHEY and SVGAGI. The CDR3 spans 16 residues. The CDR3 here is CASSFPRDRGLYEQYF. DNA of the CDR3: TGTGCCAGCAGTTTCCCCCGGGACAGGGGCCTCTACGAGCAGTACTTC.

The chain uses TRBV30 and TRBJ1-5, with TRBD1 identical over 10 bases. This CDR3 has 19 residues. V dropped 2 bases and J dropped 1; count of bases not matched to a gene: 14. The germline gives CDR1 GTSNPN, CDR2 SVGIG (reference sequence). CDR3 sequence reads: CAWSRGTGATKVSNQPQHF. In DNA form, the CDR3 reads TGTGCCTGGAGTCGGGGGACAGGGGCCACTAAGGTGAGCAATCAGCCCCAGCATTTT.

The V gene is TRBV18, the J gene TRBJ2-2; TRBD2 agrees at 7 bases. The CDR3 has 16 residues. Per germline, CDR1 KGHSH and CDR2 LQKENI. V gave up 0 bases and J gave up 1 base; unmatched junction bases: 2. CDR3 in amino acids: CASSPPSGENTGELFF. CDR3 bases: TGTGCCAGCTCACCACCGAGCGGGGAGAACACCGGGGAGCTGTTTTTT.

CDR3 residues: CASSAAGGSYEQYF. CDR3 coding DNA: TGCGCCAGCAGCGCGGCGGGGGGGAGCTACGAGCAGTACTTC. The chain has TRBV5-1 and TRBJ2-5, with 9 bases fitting TRBD2. The J call is in doubt because the DNA end fits TRBJ2-7 better. Germline-derived CDR1 and CDR2 are SGHRS and YFSETQ. The length of the CDR3 is 14 residues.

This sequence joins TRBV2 and TRBJ2-3, with D unclear. Trimming removed 3 bases from V and 0 bases from J, with 4 bases in between. The CDR3 consists of 13 residues. Germline CDR1 reads SNHLY; CDR2 reads FYNNEI. CDR3 nucleotide sequence: TGTGCCAGCAGTGATATTAGCACAGATACGCAGTATTTT. Translated: CASSDISTDTQYF.

The V and J genes are TRBV19 and TRBJ2-3, with no clear D. The CDR3 length is 10 residues. Trimming removed 8 bases at V and 1 base at J, with 1 base between. In germline, CDR1 is LNHDA, CDR2 SQIVND (reference sequence). The CDR3 region is CASGTDTQYF. CDR3 nucleotides: TGTGCCAGTGGCACAGATACGCAGTATTTT.

This clone was counted between two and nine times. The chain employs TRBV5-6 and TRBJ1-1; 7 bases are shared with TRBD1. This CDR3 region has 12 residues. Germline CDR1 reads SGHDT; CDR2 reads YYEEEE. With V trimmed by 3 bases and J by 8 bases, 4 bases remained unmatched. This CDR3 is CASSWTDREAFF. Here the CDR3 DNA reads TGTGCCAGCAGCTGGACGGACAGGGAAGCTTTCTTT.

The V gene is TRBV19, the J gene TRBJ2-7; 10 positions agree with TRBD1. J was trimmed by 1 base and V by 3 bases; bases with no gene match: 0. Germline V gives CDR1 LNHDA, CDR2 SQIVND (reference sequence). This CDR3 spans 14 amino acids. The CDR3 coding sequence is TGTGCCAGTAGTATGGGACAGGGGTCCTACGAGCAGTACTTC. It specifies CASSMGQGSYEQYF.

This clone was seen once. The chain combines TRBV6-6 with TRBJ2-7, with D possibly TRBD1 on 6 matching bases. Germline V gives CDR1 MNHNY, CDR2 SVGAGI (reference sequence). V was pared by 3 bases and J by 3 bases, with 15 bases between. This CDR3 contains 15 residues. Here the CDR3 reads CASSYLLGAGYEQYF. DNA for the CDR3: TGTGCCAGCAGTTATTTACTGGGGGCGGGCTACGAGCAGTACTTC.

The rearrangement uses TRBV11-3 and TRBJ2-7; D might be TRBD2 (5 bases). CDR1 and CDR2 (germline): SGHNT, YENEEA. The CDR3 contains 15 residues. Between the trimmed V and J ends, which lost 5 bases and 1 base, there was a span of 15 bases. CDR3 loop: CASSLGGQESYEQYF. CDR3 nucleotides: TGTGCCAGCAGCCTAGGCGGGCAGGAGTCCTACGAGCAGTACTTC.

The rearrangement joins TRBV6-6 to TRBJ1-4; D remains unclear. V lost 2 bases and J lost 8, with 6 bases in between. CDR1 is MNHNY and CDR2 is SVGAGI in the germline V gene (reference sequence). The CDR3 covers 12 residues. CDR3 in amino acids: CASSYVGEKLFF. The CDR3 region has the DNA TGTGCCAGCAGTTACGTCGGAGAAAAACTGTTTTTT.